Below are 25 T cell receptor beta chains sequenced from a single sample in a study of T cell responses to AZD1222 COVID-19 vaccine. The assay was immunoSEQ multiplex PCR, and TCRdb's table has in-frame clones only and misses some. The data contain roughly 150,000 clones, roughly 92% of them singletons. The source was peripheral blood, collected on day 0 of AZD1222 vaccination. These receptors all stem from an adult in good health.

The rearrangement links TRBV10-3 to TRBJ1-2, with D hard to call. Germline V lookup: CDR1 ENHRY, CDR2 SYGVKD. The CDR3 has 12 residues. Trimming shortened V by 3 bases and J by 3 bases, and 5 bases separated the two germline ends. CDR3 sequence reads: CAISDHDYGYTF. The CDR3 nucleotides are TGTGCCATCAGTGACCACGACTATGGCTACACCTTC.

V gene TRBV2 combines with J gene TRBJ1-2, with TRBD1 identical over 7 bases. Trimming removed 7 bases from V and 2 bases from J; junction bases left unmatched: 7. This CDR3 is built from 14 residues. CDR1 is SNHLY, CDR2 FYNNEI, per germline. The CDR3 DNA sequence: TGTGCCAGCATTCCTACAGGGGTAAACTATGGCTACACCTTC. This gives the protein CASIPTGVNYGYTF.

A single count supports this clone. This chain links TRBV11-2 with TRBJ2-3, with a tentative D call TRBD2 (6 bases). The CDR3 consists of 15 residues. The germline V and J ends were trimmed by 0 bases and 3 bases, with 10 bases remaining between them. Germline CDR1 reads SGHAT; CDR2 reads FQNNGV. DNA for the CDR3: TGTGCCAGCAGCTTAGACGGGAGTAGGACAGATACGCAGTATTTT. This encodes CASSLDGSRTDTQYF.

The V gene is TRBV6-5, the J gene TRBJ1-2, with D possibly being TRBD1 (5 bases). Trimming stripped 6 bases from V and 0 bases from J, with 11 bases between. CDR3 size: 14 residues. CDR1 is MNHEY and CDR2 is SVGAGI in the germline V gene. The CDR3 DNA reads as TGTGCCAGCAGGTTTAGGGGAGCTAACTATGGCTACACCTTC. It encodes CASRFRGANYGYTF.

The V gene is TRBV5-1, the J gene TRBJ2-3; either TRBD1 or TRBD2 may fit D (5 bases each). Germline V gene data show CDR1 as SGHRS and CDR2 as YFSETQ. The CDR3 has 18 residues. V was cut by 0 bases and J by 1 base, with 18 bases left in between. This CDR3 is CASSLEPGPPRGTDTQYF. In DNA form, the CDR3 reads TGCGCCAGCAGCTTGGAACCGGGACCGCCAAGAGGCACAGATACGCAGTATTTT. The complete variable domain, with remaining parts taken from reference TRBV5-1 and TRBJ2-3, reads KAGVTQTPRYLIKTRGQQVTLSCSPISGHRSVSWYQQTPGQGLQFLFEYFSETQRNKGNFPGRFSGRQFSNSRSEMNVSTLELGDSALYLCASSLEPGPPRGTDTQYFGPGTRLTVL.

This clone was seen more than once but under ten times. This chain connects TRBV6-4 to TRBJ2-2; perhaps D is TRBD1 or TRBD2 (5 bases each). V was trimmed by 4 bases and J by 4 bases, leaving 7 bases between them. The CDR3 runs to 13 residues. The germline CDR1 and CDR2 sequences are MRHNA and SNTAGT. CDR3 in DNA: TGTGCCAGCAGTGCCGGGACCACCGGGGAGCTGTTTTTT. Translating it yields CASSAGTTGELFF.

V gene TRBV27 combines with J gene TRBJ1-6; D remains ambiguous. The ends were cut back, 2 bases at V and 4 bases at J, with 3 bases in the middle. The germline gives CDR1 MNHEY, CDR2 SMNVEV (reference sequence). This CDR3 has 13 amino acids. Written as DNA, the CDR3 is TGTGCCAGCAGTTTAGGATATAATTCACCCCTCCACTTT. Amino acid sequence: CASSLGYNSPLHF.

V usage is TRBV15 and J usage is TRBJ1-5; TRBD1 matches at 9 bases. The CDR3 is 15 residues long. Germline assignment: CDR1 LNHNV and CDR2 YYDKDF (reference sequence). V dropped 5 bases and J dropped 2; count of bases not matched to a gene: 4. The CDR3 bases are TGTGCCACCAGCCACAGGGGGCAGGGCAATCAGCCCCAGCATTTT. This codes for CATSHRGQGNQPQHF.

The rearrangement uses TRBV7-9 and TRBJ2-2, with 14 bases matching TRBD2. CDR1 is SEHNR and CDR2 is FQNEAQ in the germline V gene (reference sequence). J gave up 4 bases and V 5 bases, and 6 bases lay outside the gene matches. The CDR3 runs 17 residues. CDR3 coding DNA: TGTGCCAGCAGCCAGACTAGCGGGAGGGCCGGCACCGGGGAGCTGTTTTTT. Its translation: CASSQTSGRAGTGELFF.

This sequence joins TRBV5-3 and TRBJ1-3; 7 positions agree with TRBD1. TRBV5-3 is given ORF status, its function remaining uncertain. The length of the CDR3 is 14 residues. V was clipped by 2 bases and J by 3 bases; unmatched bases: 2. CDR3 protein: CARSFRDSGNTIYF. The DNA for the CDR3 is TGTGCCAGAAGCTTCCGGGACAGTGGAAACACCATATATTTT.

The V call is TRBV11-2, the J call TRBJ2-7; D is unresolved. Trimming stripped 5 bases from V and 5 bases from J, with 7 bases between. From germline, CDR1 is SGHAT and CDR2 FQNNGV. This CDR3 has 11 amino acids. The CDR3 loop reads CASSLNHEQYF. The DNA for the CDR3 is TGTGCCAGCAGCCTTAACCACGAGCAGTACTTC.

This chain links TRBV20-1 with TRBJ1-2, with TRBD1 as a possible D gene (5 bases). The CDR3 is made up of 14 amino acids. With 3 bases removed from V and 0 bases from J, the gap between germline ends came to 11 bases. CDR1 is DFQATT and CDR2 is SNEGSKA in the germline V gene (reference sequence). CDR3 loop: CSASNPRANYGYTF. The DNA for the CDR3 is TGCAGTGCTAGTAATCCCAGGGCTAACTATGGCTACACCTTC.

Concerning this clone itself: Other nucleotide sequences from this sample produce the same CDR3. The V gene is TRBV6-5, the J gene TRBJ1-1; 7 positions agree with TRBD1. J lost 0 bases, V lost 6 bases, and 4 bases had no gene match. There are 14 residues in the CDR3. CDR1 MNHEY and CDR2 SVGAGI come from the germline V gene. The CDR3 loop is CASSYRGLNTEAFF. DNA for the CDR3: TGTGCCAGCAGCTACAGGGGCCTGAACACTGAAGCTTTCTTT.

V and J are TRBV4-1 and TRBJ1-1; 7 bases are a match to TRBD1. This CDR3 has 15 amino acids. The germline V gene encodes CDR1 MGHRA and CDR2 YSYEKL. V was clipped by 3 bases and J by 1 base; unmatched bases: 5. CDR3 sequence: CASSQQGGSNTEAFF. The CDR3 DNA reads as TGCGCCAGCAGCCAGCAGGGGGGATCGAACACTGAAGCTTTCTTT.

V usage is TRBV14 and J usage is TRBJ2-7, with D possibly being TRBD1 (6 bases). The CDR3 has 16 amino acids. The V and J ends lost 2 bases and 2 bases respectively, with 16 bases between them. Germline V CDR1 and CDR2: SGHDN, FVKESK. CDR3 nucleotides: TGTGCCAGCAGCCAAAGGAAGGACAGCTACCCCTACGAGCAGTACTTC. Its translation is CASSQRKDSYPYEQYF.

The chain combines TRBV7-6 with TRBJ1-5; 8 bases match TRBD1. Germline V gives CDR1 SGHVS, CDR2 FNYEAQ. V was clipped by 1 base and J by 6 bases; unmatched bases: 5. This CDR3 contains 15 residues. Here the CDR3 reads CASSLDTGGAQPQHF. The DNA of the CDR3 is TGTGCCAGCAGCTTAGACACAGGGGGAGCTCAGCCCCAGCATTTT.

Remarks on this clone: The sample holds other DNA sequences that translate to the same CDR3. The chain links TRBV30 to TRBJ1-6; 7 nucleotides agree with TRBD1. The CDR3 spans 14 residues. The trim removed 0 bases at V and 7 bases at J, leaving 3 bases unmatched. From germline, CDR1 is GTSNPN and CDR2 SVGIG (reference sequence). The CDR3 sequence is CAWSVGTVNSPLHF. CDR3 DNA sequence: TGTGCCTGGAGTGTGGGGACAGTAAATTCACCCCTCCACTTT.

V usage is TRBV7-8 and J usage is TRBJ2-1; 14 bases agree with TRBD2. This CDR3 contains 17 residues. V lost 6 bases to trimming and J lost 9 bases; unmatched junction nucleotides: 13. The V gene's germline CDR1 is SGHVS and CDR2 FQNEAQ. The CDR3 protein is CASSLIKTSGGAAEQFF. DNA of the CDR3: TGTGCCAGCAGTTTAATTAAGACTAGCGGGGGGGCCGCTGAGCAGTTCTTC.

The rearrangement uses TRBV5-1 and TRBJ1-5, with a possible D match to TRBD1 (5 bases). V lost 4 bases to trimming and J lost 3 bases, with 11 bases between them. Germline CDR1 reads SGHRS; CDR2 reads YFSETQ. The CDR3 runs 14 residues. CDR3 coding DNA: TGCGCCAGCAGCCCTGGGGGGTCCAATCAGCCCCAGCATTTT. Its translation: CASSPGGSNQPQHF.

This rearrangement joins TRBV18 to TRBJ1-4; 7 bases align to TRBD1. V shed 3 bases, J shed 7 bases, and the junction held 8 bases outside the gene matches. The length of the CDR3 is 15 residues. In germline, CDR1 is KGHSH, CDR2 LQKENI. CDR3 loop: CASSPGTDRLEKLFF. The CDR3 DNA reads TGTGCCAGCTCACCCGGGACAGACCGCCTTGAAAAACTGTTTTTT.

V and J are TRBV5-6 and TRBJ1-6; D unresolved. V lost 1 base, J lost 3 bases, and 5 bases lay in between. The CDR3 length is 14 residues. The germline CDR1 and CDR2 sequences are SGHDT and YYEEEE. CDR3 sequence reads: CASSLYSYNSPLHF. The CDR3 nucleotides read TGTGCCAGCAGCTTGTACAGCTATAATTCACCCCTCCACTTT.

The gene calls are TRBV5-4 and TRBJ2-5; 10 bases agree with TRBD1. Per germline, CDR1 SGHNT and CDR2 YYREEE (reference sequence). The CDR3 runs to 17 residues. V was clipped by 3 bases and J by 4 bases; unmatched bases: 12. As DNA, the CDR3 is TGTGCCAGCAGCTCCGAACCGGGACAGGGGTCCGGAGAGACCCAGTACTTC. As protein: CASSSEPGQGSGETQYF.

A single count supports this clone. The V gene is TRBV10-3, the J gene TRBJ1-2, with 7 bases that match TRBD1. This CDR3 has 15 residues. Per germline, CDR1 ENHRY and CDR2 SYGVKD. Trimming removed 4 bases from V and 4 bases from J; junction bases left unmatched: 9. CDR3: CAISVPGQNSYGYTF. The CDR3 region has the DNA TGTGCCATCAGTGTCCCGGGACAGAACTCCTATGGCTACACCTTC.

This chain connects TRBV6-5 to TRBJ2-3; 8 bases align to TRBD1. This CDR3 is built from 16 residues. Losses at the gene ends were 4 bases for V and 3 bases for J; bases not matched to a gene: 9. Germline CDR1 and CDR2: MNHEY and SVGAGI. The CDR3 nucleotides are TGTGCCAGCAGTTTCGGACAGGGAAGAGAGACAGATACGCAGTATTTT. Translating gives CASSFGQGRETDTQYF.

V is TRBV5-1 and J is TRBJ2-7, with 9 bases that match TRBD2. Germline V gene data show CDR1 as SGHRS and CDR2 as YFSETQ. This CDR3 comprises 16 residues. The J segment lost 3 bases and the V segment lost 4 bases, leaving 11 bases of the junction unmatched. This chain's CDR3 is CASSLLGRGRDYEQYF. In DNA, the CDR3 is TGCGCCAGCAGCCTCCTCGGGCGCGGGAGGGACTACGAGCAGTACTTC.